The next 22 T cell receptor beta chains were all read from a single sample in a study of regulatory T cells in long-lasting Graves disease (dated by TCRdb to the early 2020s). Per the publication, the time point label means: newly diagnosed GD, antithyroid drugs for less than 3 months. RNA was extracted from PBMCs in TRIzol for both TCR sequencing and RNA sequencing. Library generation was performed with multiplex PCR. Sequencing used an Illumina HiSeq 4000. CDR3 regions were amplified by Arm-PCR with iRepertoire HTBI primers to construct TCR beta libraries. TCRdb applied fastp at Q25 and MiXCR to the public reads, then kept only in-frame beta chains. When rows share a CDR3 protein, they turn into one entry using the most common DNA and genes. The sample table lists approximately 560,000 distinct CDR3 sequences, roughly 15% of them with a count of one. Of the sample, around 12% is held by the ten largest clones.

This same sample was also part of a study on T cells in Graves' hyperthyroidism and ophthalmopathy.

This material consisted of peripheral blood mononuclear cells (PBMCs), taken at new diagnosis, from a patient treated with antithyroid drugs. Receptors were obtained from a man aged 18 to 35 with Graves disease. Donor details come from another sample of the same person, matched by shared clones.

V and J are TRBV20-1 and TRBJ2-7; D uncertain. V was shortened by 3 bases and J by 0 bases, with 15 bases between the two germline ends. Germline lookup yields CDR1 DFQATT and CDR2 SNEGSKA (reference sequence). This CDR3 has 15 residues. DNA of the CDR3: TGCAGTGCTAGGACCTCGCCCGGATCCTCCTACGAGCAGTACTTC. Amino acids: CSARTSPGSSYEQYF.

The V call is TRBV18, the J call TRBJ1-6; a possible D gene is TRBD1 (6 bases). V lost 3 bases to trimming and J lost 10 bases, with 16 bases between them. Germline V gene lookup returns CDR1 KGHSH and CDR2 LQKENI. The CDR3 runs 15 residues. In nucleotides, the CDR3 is TGTGCCAGCTCACCCTACGAGGGGGGCGAATCACCCCTCCACTTT. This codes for CASSPYEGGESPLHF.

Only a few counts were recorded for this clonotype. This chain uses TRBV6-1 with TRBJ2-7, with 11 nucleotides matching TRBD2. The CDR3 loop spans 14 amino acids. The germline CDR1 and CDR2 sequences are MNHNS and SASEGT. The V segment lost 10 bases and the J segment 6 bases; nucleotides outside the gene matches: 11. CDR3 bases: TGTGCCATCGGGCTAGCGGGAGGAAGTCGCGAGCAGTACTTC. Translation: CAIGLAGGSREQYF.

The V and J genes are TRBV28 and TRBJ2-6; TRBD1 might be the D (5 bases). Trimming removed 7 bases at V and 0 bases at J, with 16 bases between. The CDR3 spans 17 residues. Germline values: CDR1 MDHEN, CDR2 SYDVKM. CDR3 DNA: TGTGCCAGCACTTTGGGTGGGCAGGGCTCTGGGGCCAACGTCCTGACTTTC. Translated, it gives CASTLGGQGSGANVLTF.

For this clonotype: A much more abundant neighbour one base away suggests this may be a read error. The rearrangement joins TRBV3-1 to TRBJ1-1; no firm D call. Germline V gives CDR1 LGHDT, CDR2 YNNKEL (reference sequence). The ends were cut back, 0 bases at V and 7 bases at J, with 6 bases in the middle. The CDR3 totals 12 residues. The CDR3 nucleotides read TGTGCCAGCAGCCAAGAGGGCAGTGAAGCTTTCTTT. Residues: CASSQEGSEAFF.

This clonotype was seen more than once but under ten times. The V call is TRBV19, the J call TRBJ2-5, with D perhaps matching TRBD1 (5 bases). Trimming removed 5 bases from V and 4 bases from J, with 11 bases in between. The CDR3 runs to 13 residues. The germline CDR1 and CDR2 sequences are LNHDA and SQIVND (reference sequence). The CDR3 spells CASSQGWGETQYF. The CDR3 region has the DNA TGTGCCAGTAGTCAGGGTTGGGGAGAGACCCAGTACTTC. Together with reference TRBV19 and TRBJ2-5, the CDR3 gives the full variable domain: DGGITQSPKYLFRKEGQNVTLSCEQNLNHDAMYWYRQDPGQGLRLIYYSQIVNDFQKGDIAEGYSVSREKKESFPLTVTSAQKNPTAFYLCASSQGWGETQYFGPGTRLLVL.

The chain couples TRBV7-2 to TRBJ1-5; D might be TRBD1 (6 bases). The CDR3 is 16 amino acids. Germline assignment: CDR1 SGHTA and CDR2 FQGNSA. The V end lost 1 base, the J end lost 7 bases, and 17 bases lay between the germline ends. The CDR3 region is CASSLVVWGPGQPQHF. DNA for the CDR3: TGTGCCAGCAGCTTAGTAGTTTGGGGGCCTGGGCAGCCCCAGCATTTT.

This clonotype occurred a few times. The CDR3 loop reads CASRSIAGGLQETQYF. CDR3 bases: TGCGCCAGCAGGTCTATAGCGGGAGGGCTTCAAGAGACCCAGTACTTC. The chain has TRBV4-1 and TRBJ2-5; 11 nucleotides line up with TRBD2. CDR1 MGHRA and CDR2 YSYEKL come from the germline V gene. J lost 2 bases, V lost 6 bases, and 8 bases had no gene match. This CDR3 is 16 amino acids long.

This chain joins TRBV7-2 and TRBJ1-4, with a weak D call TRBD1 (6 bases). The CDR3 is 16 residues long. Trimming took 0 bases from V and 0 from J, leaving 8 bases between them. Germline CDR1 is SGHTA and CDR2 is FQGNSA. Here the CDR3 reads CASSLARQATNEKLFF. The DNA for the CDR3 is TGTGCCAGCAGCTTAGCCAGACAGGCAACTAATGAAAAACTGTTTTTT. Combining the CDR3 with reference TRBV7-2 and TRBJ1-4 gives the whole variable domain GAGVSQSPSNKVTEKGKDVELRCDPISGHTALYWYRQSLGQGLEFLIYFQGNSAPDKSGLPSDRFSAERTGGSVSTLTIQRTQQEDSAVYLCASSLARQATNEKLFFGSGTQLSVL.

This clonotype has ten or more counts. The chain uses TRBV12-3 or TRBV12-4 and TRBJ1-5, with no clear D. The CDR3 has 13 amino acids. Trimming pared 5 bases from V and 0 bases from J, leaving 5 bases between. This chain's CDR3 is CASSQISNQPQHF. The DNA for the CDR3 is TGTGCCAGCAGTCAAATTAGCAATCAGCCCCAGCATTTT.

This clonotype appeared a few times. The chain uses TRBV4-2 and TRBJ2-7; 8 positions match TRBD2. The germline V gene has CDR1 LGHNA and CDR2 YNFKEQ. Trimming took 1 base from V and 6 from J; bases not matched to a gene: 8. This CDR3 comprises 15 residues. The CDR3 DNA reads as TGTGCCAGCAGCCAAGTAATACGGACTAGCACCGAGCAGTACTTC. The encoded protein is CASSQVIRTSTEQYF.

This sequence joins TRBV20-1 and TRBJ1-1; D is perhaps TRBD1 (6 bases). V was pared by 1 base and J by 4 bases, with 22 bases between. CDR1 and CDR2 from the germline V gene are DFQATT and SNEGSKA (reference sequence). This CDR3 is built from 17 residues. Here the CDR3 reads CSARVTGARVRSTEAFF. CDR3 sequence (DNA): TGCAGTGCTAGAGTAACGGGGGCGAGGGTCAGGAGCACTGAAGCTTTCTTT.

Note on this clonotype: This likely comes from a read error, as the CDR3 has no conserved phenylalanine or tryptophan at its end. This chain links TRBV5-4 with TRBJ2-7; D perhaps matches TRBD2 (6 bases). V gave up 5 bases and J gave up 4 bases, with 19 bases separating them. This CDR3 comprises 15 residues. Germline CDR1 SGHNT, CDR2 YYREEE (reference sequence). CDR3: CASSFTGGVIYEQYS. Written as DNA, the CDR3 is TGTGCCAGCAGTTTTACAGGCGGGGTAATTTACGAGCAGTACTCC.

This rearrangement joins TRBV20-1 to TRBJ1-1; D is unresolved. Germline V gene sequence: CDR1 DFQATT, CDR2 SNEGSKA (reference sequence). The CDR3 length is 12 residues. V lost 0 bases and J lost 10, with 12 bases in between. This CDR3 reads CSARDGAVSAFF. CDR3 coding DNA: TGCAGTGCTAGAGATGGAGCCGTTTCAGCTTTCTTT.

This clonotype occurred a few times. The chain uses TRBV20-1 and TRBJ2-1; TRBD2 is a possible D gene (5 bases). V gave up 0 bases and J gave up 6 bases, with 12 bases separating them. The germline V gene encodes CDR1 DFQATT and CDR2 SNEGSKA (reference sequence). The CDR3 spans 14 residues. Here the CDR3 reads CSARDRGAINEQFF. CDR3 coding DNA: TGCAGTGCTAGAGATCGGGGAGCCATCAATGAGCAGTTCTTC.

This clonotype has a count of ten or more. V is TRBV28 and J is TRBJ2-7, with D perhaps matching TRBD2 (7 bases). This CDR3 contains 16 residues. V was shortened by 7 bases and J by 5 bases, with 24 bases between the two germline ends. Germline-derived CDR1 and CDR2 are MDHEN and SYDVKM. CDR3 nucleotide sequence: TGTGCCAGCAATGTGATTGGAAGGGGGAGGGCCGACGAGCAGTACTTC. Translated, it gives CASNVIGRGRADEQYF.

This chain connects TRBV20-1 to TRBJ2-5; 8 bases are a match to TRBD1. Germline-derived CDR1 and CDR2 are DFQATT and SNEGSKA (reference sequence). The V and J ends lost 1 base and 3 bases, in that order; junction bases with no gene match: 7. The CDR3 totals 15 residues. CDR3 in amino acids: CSARGQGAHKETQYF. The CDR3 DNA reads TGCAGTGCTAGAGGTCAGGGGGCCCATAAAGAGACCCAGTACTTC.

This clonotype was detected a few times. As DNA, the CDR3 is TGTGCCAGCAGCCACCGGGACAGGGTAGATGGCTACACCTTC. It translates to CASSHRDRVDGYTF. The chain recombines TRBV6-4 with TRBJ1-2, with TRBD1 identical over 9 bases. The V and J ends lost 6 bases and 6 bases, in that order; junction bases with no gene match: 8. Looked up from germline, CDR1 is MRHNA and CDR2 is SNTAGT. The CDR3 has 14 amino acids.

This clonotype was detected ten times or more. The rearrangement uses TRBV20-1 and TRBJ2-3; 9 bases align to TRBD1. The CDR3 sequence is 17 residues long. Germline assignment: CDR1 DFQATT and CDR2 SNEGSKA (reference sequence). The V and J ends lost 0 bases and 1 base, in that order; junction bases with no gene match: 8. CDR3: CSARDPQGAIRTDTQYF. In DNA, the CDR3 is TGCAGTGCTAGAGACCCACAGGGGGCTATCCGCACAGATACGCAGTATTTT.

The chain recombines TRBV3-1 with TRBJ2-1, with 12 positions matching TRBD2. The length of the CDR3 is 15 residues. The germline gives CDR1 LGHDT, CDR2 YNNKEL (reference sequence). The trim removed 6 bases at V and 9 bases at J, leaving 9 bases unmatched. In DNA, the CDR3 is TGTGCCAGCAGGAGACTAGCGGGAGTACCAGGTGAGCAGTTCTTC. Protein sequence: CASRRLAGVPGEQFF.

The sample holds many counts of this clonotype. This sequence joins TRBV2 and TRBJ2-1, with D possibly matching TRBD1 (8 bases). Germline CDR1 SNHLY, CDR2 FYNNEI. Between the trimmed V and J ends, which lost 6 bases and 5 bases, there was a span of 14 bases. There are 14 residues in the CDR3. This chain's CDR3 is CASRRETGDNEQFF. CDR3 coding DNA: TGTGCCAGCAGGCGGGAGACAGGGGACAATGAGCAGTTCTTC.

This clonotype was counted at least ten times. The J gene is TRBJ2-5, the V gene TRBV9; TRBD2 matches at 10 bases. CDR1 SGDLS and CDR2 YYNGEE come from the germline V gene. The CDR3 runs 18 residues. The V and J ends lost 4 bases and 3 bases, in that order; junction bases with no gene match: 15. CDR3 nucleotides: TGTGCCAGCAGCCCCGGTGCTAGCGGGAGTTCGGTAGAAGAGACCCAGTACTTC. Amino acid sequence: CASSPGASGSSVEETQYF.